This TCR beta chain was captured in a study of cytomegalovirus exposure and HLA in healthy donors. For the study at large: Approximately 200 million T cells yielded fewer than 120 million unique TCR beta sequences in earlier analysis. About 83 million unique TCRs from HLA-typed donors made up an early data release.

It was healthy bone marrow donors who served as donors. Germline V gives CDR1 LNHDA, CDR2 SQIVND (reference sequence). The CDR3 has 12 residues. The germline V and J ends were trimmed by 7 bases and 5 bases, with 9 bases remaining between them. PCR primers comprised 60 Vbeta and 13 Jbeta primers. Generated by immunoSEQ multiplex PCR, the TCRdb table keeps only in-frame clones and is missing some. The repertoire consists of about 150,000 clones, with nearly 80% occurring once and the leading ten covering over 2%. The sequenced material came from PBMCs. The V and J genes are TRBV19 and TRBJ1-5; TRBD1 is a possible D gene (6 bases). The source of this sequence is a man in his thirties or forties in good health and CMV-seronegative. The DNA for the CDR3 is TGTGCCAGTAAGCAGGGGCATCAGCCCCAGCATTTT. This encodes CASKQGHQPQHF.